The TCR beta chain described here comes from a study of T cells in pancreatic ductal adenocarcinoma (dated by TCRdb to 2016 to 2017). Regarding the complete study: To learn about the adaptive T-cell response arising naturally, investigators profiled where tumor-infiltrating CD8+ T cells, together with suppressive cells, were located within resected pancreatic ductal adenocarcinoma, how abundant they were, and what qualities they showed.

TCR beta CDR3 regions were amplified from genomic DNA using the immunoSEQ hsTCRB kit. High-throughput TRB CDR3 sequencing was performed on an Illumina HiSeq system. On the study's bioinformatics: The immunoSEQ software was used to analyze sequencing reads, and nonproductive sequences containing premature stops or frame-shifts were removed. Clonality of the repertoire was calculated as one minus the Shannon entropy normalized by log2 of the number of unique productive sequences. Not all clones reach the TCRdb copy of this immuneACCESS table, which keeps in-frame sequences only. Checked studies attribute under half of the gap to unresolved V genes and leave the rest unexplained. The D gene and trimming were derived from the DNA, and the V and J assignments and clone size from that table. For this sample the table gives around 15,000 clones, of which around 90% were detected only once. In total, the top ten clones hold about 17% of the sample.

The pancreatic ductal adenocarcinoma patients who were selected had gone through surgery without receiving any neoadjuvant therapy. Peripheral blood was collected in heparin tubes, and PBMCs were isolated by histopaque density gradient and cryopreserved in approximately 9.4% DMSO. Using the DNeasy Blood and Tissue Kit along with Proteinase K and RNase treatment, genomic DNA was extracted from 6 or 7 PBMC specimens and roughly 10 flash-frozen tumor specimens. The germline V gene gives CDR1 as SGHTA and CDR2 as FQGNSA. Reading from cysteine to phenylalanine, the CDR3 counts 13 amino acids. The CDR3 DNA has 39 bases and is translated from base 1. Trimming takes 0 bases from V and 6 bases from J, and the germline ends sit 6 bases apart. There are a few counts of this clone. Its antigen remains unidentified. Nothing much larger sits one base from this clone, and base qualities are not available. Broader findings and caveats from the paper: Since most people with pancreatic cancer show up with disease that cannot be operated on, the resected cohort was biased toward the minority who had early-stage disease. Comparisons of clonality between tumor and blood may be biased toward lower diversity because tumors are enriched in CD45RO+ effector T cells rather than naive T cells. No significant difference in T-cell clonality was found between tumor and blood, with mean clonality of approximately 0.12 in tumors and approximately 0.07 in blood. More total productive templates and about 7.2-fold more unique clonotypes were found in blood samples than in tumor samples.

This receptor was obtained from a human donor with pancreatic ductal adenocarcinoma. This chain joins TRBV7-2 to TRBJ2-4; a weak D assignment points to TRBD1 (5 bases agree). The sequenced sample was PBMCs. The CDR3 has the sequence CASSLARVNIQYF. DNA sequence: TGTGCCAGCAGCTTAGCCAGGGTAAACATTCAGTACTTC. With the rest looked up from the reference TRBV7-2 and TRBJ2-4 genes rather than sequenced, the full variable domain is GAGVSQSPSNKVTEKGKDVELRCDPISGHTALYWYRQSLGQGLEFLIYFQGNSAPDKSGLPSDRFSAERTGGSVSTLTIQRTQQEDSAVYLCASSLARVNIQYFGAGTRLSVL.